This TCR beta chain was documented in a study of blood T cell repertoires in COVID-19. Study information: Acute and convalescent COVID-19 specimens originated in the United States, Italy and Spain. The cDNA or gDNA used as material had been derived from T cells, B-cell-depleted T cells, or PBMCs.

Participants' own reports of clinical history determined their cohort assignment. Before being deemed recovered, Cohort 3 donors had two negative PCRs, clearance, or symptom resolution. This clone was observed a single time. The ends lost 5 bases at V and 8 bases at J; junction bases unmatched: 10. CDR1 MNHNY and CDR2 SVGAGI come from the germline V gene (reference sequence). The CDR3 runs to 17 residues. Libraries were prepared by immunoSEQ multiplex PCR; TCRdb keeps only in-frame clonotypes and omits some of them. The sample contains over 150,000 clones, approximately 84% of which appear only once. V usage is TRBV6-6 and J usage is TRBJ2-1, with TRBD2 identical over 15 bases. This receptor was taken from a woman in her twenties or thirties who had recovered from COVID-19. The sample comprised PBMCs or T cells enriched from blood (not recorded which). CDR3 amino acids: CASSRRTSGRALDEQFF. CDR3 nucleotides: TGTGCCAGCAGTCGACGGACTAGCGGGAGGGCCCTCGATGAGCAGTTCTTC.